One sample yielded the 27 T cell receptor beta chains listed below, sequenced in a study of cytomegalovirus exposure and HLA in healthy donors. The PCR made use of 60 Vbeta and 13 Jbeta primers. Measured with immunoSEQ multiplex PCR; TCRdb has only the in-frame clones, and not every one. This sample yields approximately 170,000 clones, of which just over 70% are seen a single time; 4.7% belongs to the top ten. The sample consisted of PBMCs. These receptors came from a man aged 18 to 30 in good health and CMV-seropositive.

This clone has only a few counts. The CDR3 nucleotides are TGTGCCAGCAGACCCGGCGGGGGTAGCAATCAGCCCCAGCATTTT. Residues: CASRPGGGSNQPQHF. The genes are TRBV6-1 and TRBJ1-5; a weak D match, TRBD1 (5 bases). The CDR3 length is 15 residues. Germline CDR1 and CDR2: MNHNS and SASEGT. Between the trimmed V and J ends, which lost 6 bases and 0 bases, there was a span of 12 bases.

This chain links TRBV19 with TRBJ1-1; TRBD1 matches 9 bases. Germline lookup yields CDR1 LNHDA and CDR2 SQIVND (reference sequence). This CDR3 comprises 14 residues. Losses at the gene ends were 6 bases for V and 4 bases for J; bases not matched to a gene: 6. The CDR3 DNA follows: TGTGCCAGTAGACAAGACAGGGGGGGCACTGAAGCTTTCTTT. Residues: CASRQDRGGTEAFF.

V and J are TRBV29-1 and TRBJ1-5, with D hard to call. The germline V and J ends were trimmed by 6 bases and 2 bases, with 14 bases remaining between them. This CDR3 contains 14 residues. The germline gives CDR1 SQVTM, CDR2 ANQGSEA. The CDR3 sequence is CSVAPEAGNQPQHF. For the CDR3, the DNA is TGCAGCGTCGCCCCAGAGGCAGGCAATCAGCCCCAGCATTTT.

The V and J genes are TRBV29-1 and TRBJ1-1; D call uncertain. V was clipped by 4 bases and J by 7 bases, with 13 bases between them. Per the germline V gene, CDR1 is SQVTM and CDR2 is ANQGSEA. This CDR3 region has 12 residues. In DNA, the CDR3 is TGCAGCGTTGGTTTTGGTGACTTTGAAGCTTTCTTT. Protein product: CSVGFGDFEAFF.

The sample holds a few counts of this clone. The chain couples TRBV19 to TRBJ2-2, with 9 positions matching TRBD1. Germline V gives CDR1 LNHDA, CDR2 SQIVND (reference sequence). Unmatched junction bases numbered 7, after V lost 5 bases and J lost 3 bases. The CDR3 length is 16 residues. The CDR3 is CASSSSGTGYTGELFF. The CDR3 DNA sequence: TGTGCCAGTAGTTCCTCCGGGACAGGGTACACCGGGGAGCTGTTTTTT.

V usage is TRBV2 and J usage is TRBJ1-5; D is perhaps TRBD1 (5 bases). This CDR3 comprises 16 residues. CDR1 and CDR2 (germline): SNHLY, FYNNEI. The germline V and J ends were trimmed by 0 bases and 0 bases, with 9 bases remaining between them. The CDR3 loop reads CASSEASGLSNQPQHF. CDR3 nucleotide sequence: TGTGCCAGCAGTGAAGCGTCAGGGCTTAGCAATCAGCCCCAGCATTTT.

The genes are TRBV30 and TRBJ2-2; 9 bases map to TRBD2. The CDR3 runs to 15 residues. CDR1 is GTSNPN and CDR2 is SVGIG in the germline V gene (reference sequence). V lost 7 bases, J lost 4 bases, and 10 bases stayed unmatched. This chain's CDR3 is CASSKTSGSTGELFF. DNA for the CDR3: TGTGCCTCCTCCAAGACTAGCGGTAGCACCGGGGAGCTGTTTTTT. The full variable domain, rest sourced from reference TRBV30 and TRBJ2-2, is SQTIHQWPATLVQPVGSPLSLECTVEGTSNPNLYWYRQAAGRGLQLLFYSVGIGQISSEVPQNLSASRPQDRQFILSSKKLLLSDSGFYLCASSKTSGSTGELFFGEGSRLTVL.

The chain employs TRBV6-1 and TRBJ1-2, with 7 bases aligning to TRBD1. J was trimmed by 6 bases and V by 5 bases; bases with no gene match: 12. Germline values: CDR1 MNHNS, CDR2 SASEGT. The CDR3 contains 15 residues. The CDR3 protein is CASSPEGGRGNGYTF. CDR3 bases: TGTGCCAGCAGTCCCGAGGGAGGCAGGGGGAATGGCTACACCTTC.

The chain links TRBV7-9 to TRBJ1-1; TRBD1 agrees at 7 bases. The CDR3 is 14 amino acids. The V gene end was trimmed by 4 bases and the J gene end by 6 bases; junction bases not matched to a gene: 8. Germline CDR1 reads SEHNR; CDR2 reads FQNEAQ (reference sequence). Written as DNA, the CDR3 is TGTGCCAGCAGCTACGAAATAGGACAGGCTGAAGCTTTCTTT. Residues: CASSYEIGQAEAFF.

This clone was counted between two and nine times. The genes are TRBV30 and TRBJ1-1; D is perhaps TRBD1 (5 bases). The germline V gene encodes CDR1 GTSNPN and CDR2 SVGIG (reference sequence). V was cut by 8 bases and J by 8 bases, with 24 bases left in between. The CDR3 length is 14 residues. In nucleotides, the CDR3 is TGTGCCGGGGCCCGTTGGGTGGGGTTCAAGGAAGCTTTCTTT. Translation gives CAGARWVGFKEAFF.

The V gene is TRBV28, the J gene TRBJ1-1; no definite D call. The V end was cut by 1 base, the J end by 4 bases, with 10 bases between. Germline V gene sequence: CDR1 MDHEN, CDR2 SYDVKM. This CDR3 spans 14 amino acids. The CDR3 loop is CASSLYARGTEAFF. CDR3 DNA: TGTGCCAGCAGTTTATACGCCCGGGGCACTGAAGCTTTCTTT.

The rearrangement links TRBV19 to TRBJ2-4; TRBD1 is a possible D gene (6 bases). CDR1 is LNHDA and CDR2 is SQIVND in the germline V gene (reference sequence). This CDR3 spans 15 amino acids. Trimming removed 2 bases from V and 1 base from J, with 9 bases in between. CDR3 DNA sequence: TGTGCCAGTAGTATAAGGGGGTTGGCCAAAAACATTCAGTACTTC. This sequence encodes CASSIRGLAKNIQYF.

The count of this clone is one. This chain links TRBV5-4 with TRBJ2-3; a possible D gene is TRBD1 (5 bases). CDR1 and CDR2 (germline): SGHNT, YYREEE (reference sequence). V lost 4 bases and J 1 base, leaving 16 bases between the germline ends. This CDR3 has 16 residues. CDR3 sequence: CASSDPLGAGTDTQYF. As DNA, the CDR3 is TGTGCCAGCAGCGACCCCTTAGGGGCGGGCACAGATACGCAGTATTTT.

The chain has TRBV28 and TRBJ1-1; perhaps TRBD1 as D (6 bases). CDR1 is MDHEN, CDR2 SYDVKM, per germline. V dropped 6 bases and J dropped 6 bases, with 14 bases sitting between them. The CDR3 length is 13 residues. Here the CDR3 DNA reads TGTGCCAGCAGGCCAACAGGGAGTTCTGAAGCTTTCTTT. Translation gives CASRPTGSSEAFF.

Only a few counts were recorded for this clone. The chain recombines TRBV28 with TRBJ2-7; tentative D call: TRBD2 (6 bases). CDR3 length: 13 amino acids. Germline assignment: CDR1 MDHEN and CDR2 SYDVKM. Trimming cost V 3 bases and J 2 bases, with 8 bases left between them. The CDR3 DNA sequence: TGTGCCAGCAGTTTGGGGGGACCCTACGAGCAGTACGTC. Encoded protein: CASSLGGPYEQYV.

This chain links TRBV30 with TRBJ1-5; D call uncertain. From germline, CDR1 is GTSNPN and CDR2 SVGIG (reference sequence). The CDR3 totals 14 residues. V lost 0 bases to trimming and J lost 6 bases, with 12 bases between them. CDR3 coding DNA: TGTGCCTGGAGTGTACCGGGGATCGGTCAGCCCCAGCATTTT. Amino acids: CAWSVPGIGQPQHF.

The DNA of the CDR3 is TGTGCCAGCAGTTTAGTTCAGAACTATAACTATGGCTACACCTTC. It translates to CASSLVQNYNYGYTF. This chain joins TRBV28 and TRBJ1-2; the D is unclear. CDR3 size: 15 residues. Germline V gene lookup returns CDR1 MDHEN and CDR2 SYDVKM. The V end was cut by 2 bases, the J end by 1 base, with 11 bases between.

The chain joins TRBV19 to TRBJ2-5, with 11 bases that match TRBD2. Trimming took 7 bases from V and 1 from J; bases not matched to a gene: 11. This CDR3 has 17 amino acids. Per germline, CDR1 LNHDA and CDR2 SQIVND (reference sequence). The CDR3 sequence is CASNTGLLAGGQETQYF. The CDR3 DNA sequence: TGTGCCAGTAACACCGGGCTGCTAGCGGGGGGCCAAGAGACCCAGTACTTC.

The J gene is TRBJ2-1, the V gene TRBV10-3, with 11 bases aligning to TRBD1. CDR3 length equals 16 residues. V was clipped by 10 bases and J by 4 bases; unmatched bases: 12. Germline V gives CDR1 ENHRY, CDR2 SYGVKD. The CDR3 DNA reads TGTGCCAGTCTGGGGGGCCGGGACAGGGGGTACAATGAGCAGTTCTTC. Protein sequence: CASLGGRDRGYNEQFF.

The chain carries TRBV6-6 and TRBJ2-2; 7 nucleotides line up with TRBD2. With 8 bases clipped from V and 7 bases from J, the junction kept 10 bases outside the gene matches. The CDR3 is 14 amino acids. The germline CDR1 and CDR2 sequences are MNHNY and SVGAGI (reference sequence). The DNA for the CDR3 is TGTGCCAGCTACGGCGGGAGTAGGGGCGGGGAGCTGTTTTTT. This gives the protein CASYGGSRGGELFF.

The rearrangement links TRBV10-1 to TRBJ1-1, with D possibly being TRBD1 (6 bases). The ends were cut back, 7 bases at V and 1 base at J, with 10 bases in the middle. This CDR3 is built from 13 residues. Germline V lookup: CDR1 WNHNN, CDR2 SYGVQD (reference sequence). The CDR3 protein is CASTRGRNTEAFF. The DNA of the CDR3 is TGCGCCAGCACCAGGGGCCGGAACACTGAAGCTTTCTTT.

This clone appeared a single time. This chain uses TRBV7-6 with TRBJ2-1, with 13 bases identical to TRBD2. This CDR3 contains 16 residues. Germline CDR1 reads SGHVS; CDR2 reads FNYEAQ. The junction had 8 bases not matched to a gene; V was cut back by 4 bases and J by 8 bases. The CDR3: CASSSSGTSGTDEQFF. DNA of the CDR3: TGTGCCAGCAGCTCCTCCGGGACTAGCGGGACCGATGAGCAGTTCTTC.

The V and J genes are TRBV2 and TRBJ1-2; D is possibly TRBD1 (5 bases). The CDR3 has 14 residues. The germline V gene has CDR1 SNHLY and CDR2 FYNNEI. V gave up 6 bases and J gave up 0 bases, with 11 bases separating them. The CDR3 loop is CASSGGIANYGYTF. CDR3 DNA: TGTGCCAGCAGCGGGGGGATCGCTAACTATGGCTACACCTTC. Drawing the rest from reference TRBV2 and TRBJ1-2, the complete variable domain is EPEVTQTPSHQVTQMGQEVILRCVPISNHLYFYWYRQILGQKVEFLVSFYNNEISEKSEIFDDQFSVERPDGSNFTLKIRSTKLEDSAMYFCASSGGIANYGYTFGSGTRLTVV.

This clone came up once. The chain recombines TRBV28 with TRBJ1-2; weak D call: TRBD1 (6 bases). CDR1 is MDHEN and CDR2 is SYDVKM in the germline V gene. This CDR3 is built from 15 residues. Trimming left V 5 bases short and J 1 base short, with 14 bases between. CDR3 DNA sequence: TGTGCCAGCAGTCCTATGACGGGACATAACTATGGCTACACCTTC. Translated, it gives CASSPMTGHNYGYTF.

V gene TRBV5-6 combines with J gene TRBJ1-2; 7 bases fit TRBD1. V trimming: 3 bases; J trimming: 8 bases; junction bases outside the gene matches: 10. Germline V gene sequence: CDR1 SGHDT, CDR2 YYEEEE. This CDR3 has 14 amino acids. CDR3 in DNA: TGTGCCAGCAGCTGGGACAGCACCTTGAGAGGCTACACCTTC. This sequence encodes CASSWDSTLRGYTF. The full variable domain, rest sourced from reference TRBV5-6 and TRBJ1-2, is DAGVTQSPTHLIKTRGQQVTLRCSPKSGHDTVSWYQQALGQGPQFIFQYYEEEERQRGNFPDRFSGHQFPNYSSELNVNALLLGDSALYLCASSWDSTLRGYTFGSGTRLTVV.

This clone was observed a few times. The rearrangement uses TRBV14 and TRBJ1-1; tentatively, D is TRBD1 (5 bases). The CDR3 runs 17 residues. V gave up 0 bases and J gave up 1 base, with 15 bases separating them. Germline CDR1 is SGHDN and CDR2 is FVKESK. The CDR3 reads CASSQEFRGRENTEAFF. DNA of the CDR3: TGTGCCAGCAGCCAAGAATTCCGGGGGAGGGAGAACACTGAAGCTTTCTTT.

The chain uses TRBV2 and TRBJ1-4; 9 bases agree with TRBD1. With 5 bases clipped from V and 6 bases from J, the junction kept 7 bases outside the gene matches. CDR1 SNHLY and CDR2 FYNNEI come from the germline V gene. The CDR3 contains 15 residues. The CDR3: CASSPSTGGYEKLFF. The DNA of the CDR3 is TGTGCCAGCAGTCCCTCGACAGGGGGTTATGAAAAACTGTTTTTT.